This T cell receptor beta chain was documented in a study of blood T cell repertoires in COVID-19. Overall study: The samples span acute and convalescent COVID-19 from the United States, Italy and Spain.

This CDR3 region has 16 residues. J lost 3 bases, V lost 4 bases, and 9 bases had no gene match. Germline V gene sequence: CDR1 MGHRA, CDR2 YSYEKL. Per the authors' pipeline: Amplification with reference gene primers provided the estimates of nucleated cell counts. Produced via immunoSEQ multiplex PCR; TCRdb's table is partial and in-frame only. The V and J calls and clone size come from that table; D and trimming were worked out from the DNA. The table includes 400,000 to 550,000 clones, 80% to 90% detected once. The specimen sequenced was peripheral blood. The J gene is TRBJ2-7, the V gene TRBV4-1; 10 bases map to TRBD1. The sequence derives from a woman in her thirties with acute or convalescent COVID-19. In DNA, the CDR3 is TGCGCCAGCAGCCGGGGACTCCGGGACAGGGGCTACGAGCAGTACTTC. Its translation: CASSRGLRDRGYEQYF.